Presented here are 2 T cell receptor beta chains from one specimen sequenced in a study of CD8 T cells in Susac syndrome. With random hexamers, 0.5 to 1 ug RNA was reverse transcribed. MiXCR, applied by TCRdb to the immunoSEQ multiplex PCR reads, yields one record per CDR3 protein. The top ten hold 0.35% to 0.5% of the sample, which has tens of thousands of distinct CDR3 sequences, about 93% seen once. Sequencing was done on a sample of CD8+ T cells from PBMCs. The origin of the receptors is a human donor with Susac syndrome.

This rearrangement joins TRBV2 to TRBJ2-5, with 10 bases fitting TRBD2. Germline V gives CDR1 SNHLY, CDR2 FYNNEI. V lost 6 bases, J lost 1 base, and 8 bases stayed unmatched. The CDR3 sequence is 16 residues long. CDR3 coding DNA: TGTGCCAGCAGGATCACTAGCGGGAAACTCCAAGAGACCCAGTACTTC. It is translated as CASRITSGKLQETQYF. Full variable domain (missing parts from reference TRBV2 and TRBJ2-5): EPEVTQTPSHQVTQMGQEVILRCVPISNHLYFYWYRQILGQKVEFLVSFYNNEISEKSEIFDDQFSVERPDGSNFTLKIRSTKLEDSAMYFCASRITSGKLQETQYFGPGTRLLVL.

J is TRBJ2-1 and V is TRBV12-3 or TRBV12-4; TRBD1 might be the D (5 bases). CDR3 length: 12 residues. Trimming removed 3 bases from V and 8 bases from J, with 8 bases in between. The CDR3 DNA is TGTGCCAGCAGTTTTGACAGCTATGAGCAGTTCTTC. It yields the protein CASSFDSYEQFF.